The next 10 T cell receptor beta chains were all read from a single sample in a study of blood T cell repertoires in COVID-19. TCRdb's copy holds only in-frame clones and misses some; the assay was immunoSEQ multiplex PCR. The sample lists around 270,000 clones, 80% to 90% occurring once. The sample consisted of PBMCs or T cells enriched from blood (not recorded which). These receptors all come from a woman aged 25 to 39 who had recovered from COVID-19.

This chain joins TRBV6-6 and TRBJ1-1; tentatively, D is TRBD1 (5 bases). Per germline, CDR1 MNHNY and CDR2 SVGAGI (reference sequence). The CDR3 covers 15 residues. Deletions cut 5 bases from V and 0 bases from J, with 13 bases between. CDR3 protein: CASSTTDSMNTEAFF. The CDR3 DNA reads TGTGCCAGCAGTACGACAGATTCCATGAACACTGAAGCTTTCTTT.

This chain uses TRBV3-1 (or the pseudogene TRBV3-2) with TRBJ1-1; the match to TRBD1 covers 9 bases. The CDR3 extends over 15 amino acids. Germline-derived CDR1 and CDR2 are LGHDT and YNNKEL (reference sequence). V shed 2 bases, J shed 5 bases, and the junction held 6 bases outside the gene matches. CDR3 residues: CASSQKGQGKTEAFF. CDR3 nucleotides: TGTGCCAGCAGCCAAAAGGGACAGGGAAAGACTGAAGCTTTCTTT.

This chain connects TRBV28 to TRBJ1-2; TRBD1 aligns across 7 bases. The length of the CDR3 is 14 residues. V was pared by 11 bases and J by 1 base, with 10 bases of the junction left unmatched. Germline V gene sequence: CDR1 MDHEN, CDR2 SYDVKM. The CDR3 nucleotides are TGTGCCGGGACCCGACAGGGAAATAACTATGGCTACACCTTC. This codes for CAGTRQGNNYGYTF.

CDR3 sequence reads: CAWSVNPGNEQFF. CDR3 bases: TGTGCCTGGAGTGTTAACCCAGGGAATGAGCAGTTCTTC. This chain links TRBV30 with TRBJ2-1, with a weak D call TRBD1 (5 bases). This CDR3 comprises 13 residues. Trimming left V 0 bases short and J 7 bases short, with 10 bases between. CDR1 is GTSNPN, CDR2 SVGIG, per germline (reference sequence).

V gene TRBV27 combines with J gene TRBJ1-4, with D possibly being TRBD1 (6 bases). This CDR3 is 15 amino acids long. CDR1 is MNHEY, CDR2 SMNVEV, per germline (reference sequence). Trimming removed 6 bases at V and 10 bases at J, with 21 bases between. The CDR3 protein is CASSPGVQIGGKLFF. CDR3 coding DNA: TGTGCCAGCAGCCCAGGGGTTCAAATAGGGGGAAAACTGTTTTTT.

This chain uses TRBV18 with TRBJ1-1; TRBD1 aligns across 8 bases. Per germline, CDR1 KGHSH and CDR2 LQKENI. With V trimmed by 8 bases and J by 0 bases, 2 bases remained unmatched. The CDR3 has 13 amino acids. The CDR3 region is CASTDRVNTEAFF. CDR3 DNA: TGTGCCAGCACGGACAGGGTGAACACTGAAGCTTTCTTT.

This clone was counted only a few times. The CDR3 reads CASSMLDRAYEQYF. CDR3 sequence (DNA): TGTGCCAGTAGTATGCTGGACAGGGCCTACGAGCAGTACTTC. The genes are TRBV19 and TRBJ2-7; TRBD1 aligns across 8 bases. The CDR3 spans 14 residues. The V segment lost 3 bases and the J segment 2 bases; nucleotides outside the gene matches: 3. CDR1 and CDR2 from the germline V gene are LNHDA and SQIVND (reference sequence).

The chain joins TRBV7-8 to TRBJ2-2, with 9 bases fitting TRBD1. The CDR3 has 15 amino acids. V gave up 5 bases and J gave up 4 bases; unmatched junction bases: 5. CDR1 is SGHVS and CDR2 is FQNEAQ in the germline V gene. CDR3 loop: CASSKQGASTGELFF. The CDR3 DNA follows: TGTGCCAGCAGCAAACAGGGGGCTAGCACCGGGGAGCTGTTTTTT.

V is TRBV3-1 (or the pseudogene TRBV3-2) and J is TRBJ2-5; 10 bases agree with TRBD2. In germline, CDR1 is LGHDT, CDR2 YNNKEL (reference sequence). This CDR3 has 18 amino acids. Losses at the gene ends were 1 base for V and 0 bases for J; bases not matched to a gene: 8. CDR3 nucleotide sequence: TGTGCCAGCAGCCAAGTGGTAAAGCGGGGGGGTAACCAAGAGACCCAGTACTTC. Protein sequence: CASSQVVKRGGNQETQYF.

The gene calls are TRBV5-1 and TRBJ1-1, with 10 bases fitting TRBD1. The CDR3 runs to 14 residues. Trimming took 8 bases from V and 1 from J; bases not matched to a gene: 5. Germline CDR1 reads SGHRS; CDR2 reads YFSETQ. The CDR3 DNA sequence: TGCGCCAGAAGGACAGGGGGAAAGAACACTGAAGCTTTCTTT. Residues: CARRTGGKNTEAFF.